The entry below gives a single TCR beta chain sequence along with its context. The CDR3 has 15 amino acids. Deletions cut 8 bases from V and 1 base from J, with 16 bases between. From germline, CDR1 is SNHLY and CDR2 FYNNEI. The protocol was immunoSEQ multiplex PCR, while the TCRdb copy is restricted to in-frame clones and leaves out a portion. Of fewer than 200,000 clones listed, over 95% are singletons. The data derive from a study of control samples from healthy donors and cancer patients. J is TRBJ2-3 and V is TRBV2; D perhaps matches TRBD2 (6 bases). The specimen was blood. This clonotype originated in a woman aged 30 to 39 in good health. The DNA for the CDR3 is TGTGCCAGCCAAAGAAGCAGGGAGGGCACAGATACGCAGTATTTT. Translated: CASQRSREGTDTQYF.